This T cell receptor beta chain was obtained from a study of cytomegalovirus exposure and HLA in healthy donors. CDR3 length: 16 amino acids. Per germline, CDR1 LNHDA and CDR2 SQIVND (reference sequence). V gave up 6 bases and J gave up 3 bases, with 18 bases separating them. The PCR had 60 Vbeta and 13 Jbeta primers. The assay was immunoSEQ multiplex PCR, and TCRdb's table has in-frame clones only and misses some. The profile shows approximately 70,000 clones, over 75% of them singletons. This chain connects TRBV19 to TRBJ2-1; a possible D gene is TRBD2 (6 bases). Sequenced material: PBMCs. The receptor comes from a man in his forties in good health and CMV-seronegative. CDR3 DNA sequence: TGTGCCAGTAGGGACCGAAGCGGGCTGAACTACAATGAGCAGTTCTTC. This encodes CASRDRSGLNYNEQFF. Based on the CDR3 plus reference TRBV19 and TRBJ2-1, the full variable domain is DGGITQSPKYLFRKEGQNVTLSCEQNLNHDAMYWYRQDPGQGLRLIYYSQIVNDFQKGDIAEGYSVSREKKESFPLTVTSAQKNPTAFYLCASRDRSGLNYNEQFFGPGTRLTVL.